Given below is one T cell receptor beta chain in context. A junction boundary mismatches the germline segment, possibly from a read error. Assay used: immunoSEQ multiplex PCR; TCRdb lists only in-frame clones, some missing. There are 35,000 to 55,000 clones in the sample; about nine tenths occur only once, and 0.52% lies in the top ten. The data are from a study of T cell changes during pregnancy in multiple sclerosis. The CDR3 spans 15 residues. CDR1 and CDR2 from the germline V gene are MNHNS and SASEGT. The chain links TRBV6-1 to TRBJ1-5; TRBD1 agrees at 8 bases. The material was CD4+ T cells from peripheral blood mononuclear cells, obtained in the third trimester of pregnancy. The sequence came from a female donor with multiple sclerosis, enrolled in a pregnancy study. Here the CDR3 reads CASSEARTGNRPQHF. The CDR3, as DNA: TGTGCCAGCAGTGAGGCTCGGACAGGGAATCGGCCCCAGCATTTT.